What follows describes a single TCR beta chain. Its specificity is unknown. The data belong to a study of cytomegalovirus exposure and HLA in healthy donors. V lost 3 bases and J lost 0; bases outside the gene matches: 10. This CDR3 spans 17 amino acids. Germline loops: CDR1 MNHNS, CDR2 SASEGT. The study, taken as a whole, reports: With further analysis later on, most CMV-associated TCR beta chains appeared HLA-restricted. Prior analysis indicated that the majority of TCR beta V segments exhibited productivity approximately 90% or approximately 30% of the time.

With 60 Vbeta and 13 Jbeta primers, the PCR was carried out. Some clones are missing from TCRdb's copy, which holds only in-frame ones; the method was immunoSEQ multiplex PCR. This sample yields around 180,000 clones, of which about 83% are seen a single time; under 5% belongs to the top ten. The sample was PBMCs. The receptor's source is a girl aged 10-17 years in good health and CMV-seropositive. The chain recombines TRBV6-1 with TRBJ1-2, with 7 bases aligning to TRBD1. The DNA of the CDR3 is TGTGCCAGCAGTGATCTTTGGGGACAGAGTACTAACTATGGCTACACCTTC. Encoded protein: CASSDLWGQSTNYGYTF.